One and the same sample provided the 13 T cell receptor beta chains below, sequenced in a study of cytomegalovirus exposure and HLA in healthy donors. Researchers ran the PCR with 60 Vbeta and 13 Jbeta primers. Libraries were prepared by immunoSEQ multiplex PCR; TCRdb keeps only in-frame clonotypes and omits some of them. The profile covers approximately 110,000 clones, with 70% to 80% appearing a single time and approximately 3% taken by the ten largest. Sequencing was carried out using PBMCs. The receptors were sampled from a woman aged 18-29 years in good health and CMV-seropositive.

J is TRBJ1-2 and V is TRBV11-2; 7 bases agree with TRBD1. The junction had 9 bases not matched to a gene; V was cut back by 5 bases and J by 0 bases. CDR1 and CDR2 from the germline V gene are SGHAT and FQNNGV. This CDR3 contains 16 residues. CDR3 bases: TGTGCCAGCAGCCTCCTAAGACAGGGATCTAACTATGGCTACACCTTC. This codes for CASSLLRQGSNYGYTF.

The gene calls are TRBV19 and TRBJ2-5, with 10 bases lining up with TRBD1. Germline V gene data show CDR1 as LNHDA and CDR2 as SQIVND (reference sequence). CDR3 length equals 15 residues. V shed 4 bases and J 6 bases; nucleotides not matched to a gene: 8. The CDR3 loop reads CASSSRDRGSQTQYF. As DNA, the CDR3 is TGTGCCAGTAGTAGCCGGGACAGGGGATCGCAGACCCAGTACTTC.

CDR3 DNA: TGTGCCAGCAAAGGGGCGAATAACTATGGCTACACCTTC. Its protein product is CASKGANNYGYTF. The chain joins TRBV28 to TRBJ1-2; a weak D match, TRBD1 (5 bases). In germline, CDR1 is MDHEN, CDR2 SYDVKM. Trimming took off 7 bases at V and 1 base at J, with 10 bases between the two ends. This CDR3 contains 13 residues.

This chain links TRBV5-1 with TRBJ1-1, with D hard to call. The CDR3 has 15 amino acids. The ends were cut back, 0 bases at V and 3 bases at J, with 12 bases in the middle. Germline assignment: CDR1 SGHRS and CDR2 YFSETQ. The CDR3 reads CASSLAPQADTEAFF. The CDR3 nucleotides read TGCGCCAGCAGCTTGGCCCCCCAGGCAGACACTGAAGCTTTCTTT.

CDR3 sequence (DNA): TGTGCCAGCAGCCTAAGGGGACAGGGGTTCTATGGCTACACCTTC. This encodes CASSLRGQGFYGYTF. This chain joins TRBV5-4 and TRBJ1-2; 10 positions match TRBD1. Unmatched junction bases numbered 7, after V lost 4 bases and J lost 4 bases. From germline, CDR1 is SGHNT and CDR2 YYREEE (reference sequence). CDR3 length: 15 residues.

This chain joins TRBV27 and TRBJ2-7; 7 bases match TRBD2. J gave up 0 bases and V 0 bases, and 2 bases lay outside the gene matches. CDR1 is MNHEY and CDR2 is SMNVEV in the germline V gene (reference sequence). CDR3 length: 15 residues. The CDR3 sequence is CASSLSTGGSYEQYF. Here the CDR3 DNA reads TGTGCCAGCAGTTTATCTACGGGAGGCTCCTACGAGCAGTACTTC.

The genes are TRBV5-8 and TRBJ2-1, with 9 bases fitting TRBD2. The V gene end was trimmed by 4 bases and the J gene end by 4 bases; junction bases not matched to a gene: 6. The germline gives CDR1 SGHTS, CDR2 YDEGEE. This CDR3 spans 15 amino acids. The DNA for the CDR3 is TGTGCCAGCAGCCTTGGCGGGAGGGAATACAATGAGCAGTTCTTC. Translation gives CASSLGGREYNEQFF.

The V gene is TRBV27, the J gene TRBJ2-1; tentative D call: TRBD2 (6 bases). In germline, CDR1 is MNHEY, CDR2 SMNVEV (reference sequence). Trimming took off 1 base at V and 7 bases at J, with 8 bases between the two ends. There are 13 residues in the CDR3. CDR3 region: CASSLWTTNEQFF. The DNA of the CDR3 is TGTGCCAGCAGTTTATGGACTACAAATGAGCAGTTCTTC.

This clone was counted a single time. This chain joins TRBV27 and TRBJ2-3, with D possibly TRBD2 on 5 matching bases. Trimming removed 0 bases from V and 0 bases from J, with 10 bases in between. The germline V gene has CDR1 MNHEY and CDR2 SMNVEV (reference sequence). The CDR3 consists of 16 residues. DNA of the CDR3: TGTGCCAGCAGTTTATCAGCGGCCGGGAGCACAGATACGCAGTATTTT. Translating gives CASSLSAAGSTDTQYF.

In this sample, this clone turned up once. The V gene is TRBV9, the J gene TRBJ2-3, with 7 bases fitting TRBD1. CDR3 size: 16 residues. V gave up 4 bases and J gave up 0 bases; unmatched junction bases: 8. Germline V gene data show CDR1 as SGDLS and CDR2 as YYNGEE. The CDR3 spells CASSPGGFVSTDTQYF. Here the CDR3 DNA reads TGTGCCAGCAGCCCAGGGGGATTCGTGAGCACAGATACGCAGTATTTT.

The gene calls are TRBV30 and TRBJ2-1, with D perhaps TRBD1 (6 bases). The ends were cut back, 4 bases at V and 3 bases at J, with 13 bases in the middle. This CDR3 region has 14 residues. Germline V gene lookup returns CDR1 GTSNPN and CDR2 SVGIG (reference sequence). CDR3 in amino acids: CAWTPGVDYNEQFF. The CDR3 DNA reads as TGTGCCTGGACTCCAGGGGTGGACTACAATGAGCAGTTCTTC.

V and J are TRBV4-1 and TRBJ2-5, with TRBD2 as a possible D gene (6 bases). The V gene lost 1 base and the J gene lost 12 bases, with 15 bases spanning the gap. Per germline, CDR1 MGHRA and CDR2 YSYEKL. The length of the CDR3 is 13 residues. Here the CDR3 DNA reads TGCGCCAGCAGCCAAGCCGGGGGAGCAAATGAGTACTTC. It specifies CASSQAGGANEYF.

The V gene is TRBV18, the J gene TRBJ1-4; no definite D call. The ends were cut back, 0 bases at V and 0 bases at J, with 5 bases in the middle. The CDR3 has 15 residues. The V gene's germline CDR1 is KGHSH and CDR2 LQKENI. CDR3 region: CASSPPSATNEKLFF. CDR3 bases: TGTGCCAGCTCACCACCGTCTGCAACTAATGAAAAACTGTTTTTT.